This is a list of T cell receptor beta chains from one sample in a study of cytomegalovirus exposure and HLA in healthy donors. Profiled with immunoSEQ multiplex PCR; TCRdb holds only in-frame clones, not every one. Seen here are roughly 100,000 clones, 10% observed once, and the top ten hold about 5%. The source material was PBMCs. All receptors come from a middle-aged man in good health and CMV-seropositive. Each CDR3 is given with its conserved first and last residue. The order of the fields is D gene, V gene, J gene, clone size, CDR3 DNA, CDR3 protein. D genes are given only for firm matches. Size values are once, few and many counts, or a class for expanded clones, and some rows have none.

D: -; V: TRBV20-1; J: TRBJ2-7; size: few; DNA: TGCAGTGCTAGTGATAGCTACGAGCAGTACTTC; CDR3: CSASDSYEQYF
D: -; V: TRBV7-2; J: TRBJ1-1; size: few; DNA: TGTGCCAGCAGCTTATCGGCGGTGAACACTGAAGCTTTCTTT; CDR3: CASSLSAVNTEAFF
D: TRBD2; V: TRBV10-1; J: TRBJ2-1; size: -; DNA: TGCGCCACTACGGGGGTTGCGGGACTAGGATACAATGAGCAGTTCTTC; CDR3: CATTGVAGLGYNEQFF
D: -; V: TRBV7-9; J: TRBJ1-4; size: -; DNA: TGTGCCAGCAGCCGTGAGGGTAAAACTAATGAAAAACTGTTTTTT; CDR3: CASSREGKTNEKLFF
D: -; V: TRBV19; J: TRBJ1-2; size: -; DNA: TGTGCCAGTAGTATGGGGCTCTTGGCGGATCATGGCTACACCTTC; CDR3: CASSMGLLADHGYTF
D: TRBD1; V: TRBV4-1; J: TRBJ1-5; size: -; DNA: TGCGCCAGCAGCCAAGAGGGTAGGGGGCTTCAGCCCCAGCATTTT; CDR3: CASSQEGRGLQPQHF
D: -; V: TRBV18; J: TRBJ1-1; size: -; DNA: TGTGCCAGCTCACCCAGGGACTTGAACACTGAAGCTTTCTTT; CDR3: CASSPRDLNTEAFF
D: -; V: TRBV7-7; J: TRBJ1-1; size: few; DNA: TGTGCTAGCAGCCCCGGGAGAGGCACTGAAGCTTTCTTT; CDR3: CASSPGRGTEAFF
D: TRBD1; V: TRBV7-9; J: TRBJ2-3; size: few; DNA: TGTGCCAGCAGCAAACTGACAGGGATGGTAGGAACAGATACGCAGTATTTT; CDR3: CASSKLTGMVGTDTQYF
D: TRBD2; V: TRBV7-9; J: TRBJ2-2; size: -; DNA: TGTGCCAGCAGCTCATCAGCGGGAGTGGAGGACACCGGGGAGCTGTTTTTT; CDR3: CASSSSAGVEDTGELFF
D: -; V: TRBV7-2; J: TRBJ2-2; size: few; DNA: TGTGCCAGCAGCTCCCAGGGCACCGGGGAGCTGTTTTTT; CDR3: CASSSQGTGELFF
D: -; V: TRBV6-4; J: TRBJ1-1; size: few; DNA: TGTGCCAGCAGGGCACAGACGAACACTGAAGCTTTCTTT; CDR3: CASRAQTNTEAFF
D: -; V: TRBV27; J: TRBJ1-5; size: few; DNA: TGTGCCAGCAGTTTAGTAGGGGGTGGCAATCAGCCCCAGCATTTT; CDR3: CASSLVGGGNQPQHF
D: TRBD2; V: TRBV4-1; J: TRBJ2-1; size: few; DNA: TGCGCCAGCAGCCAACCGACTAGCGGGAGAGGCAATGAGCAGTTCTTC; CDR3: CASSQPTSGRGNEQFF
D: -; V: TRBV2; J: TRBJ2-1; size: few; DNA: TGTGCCAGTAATTTACTCGGACTCAACAATGAGCAGTTCTTC; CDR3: CASNLLGLNNEQFF
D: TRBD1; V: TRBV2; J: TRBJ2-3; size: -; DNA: TGTGCCAGCGCCGTAGCCGGGACAGTTAATACGCAGTATTTT; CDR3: CASAVAGTVNTQYF
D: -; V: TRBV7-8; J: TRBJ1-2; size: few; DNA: TGTGCCAGCAGCTTCGGAAACCCAAGGGGCTCCCAAATCTTTAACTATGGCTACACCTTC; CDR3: CASSFGNPRGSQIFNYGYTF
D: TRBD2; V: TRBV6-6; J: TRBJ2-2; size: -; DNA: TGTGCCAGCATCAGAGACGGGAGGGCAGGGGAGCTGTTTTTT; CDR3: CASIRDGRAGELFF
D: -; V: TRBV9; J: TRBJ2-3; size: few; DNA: TGTGCCAGCAGCGTAAATCAGGCAGATACGCAGTATTTT; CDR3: CASSVNQADTQYF
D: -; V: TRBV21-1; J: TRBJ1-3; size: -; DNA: TGTGCCAGCTGTCCCTACGGGAGGTCTGGAAACACCATATATTTT; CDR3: CASCPYGRSGNTIYF
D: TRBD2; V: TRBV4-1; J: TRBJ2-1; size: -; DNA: TGCGCCAGCAGCCAAGATGAGGTAACTAGCGGGAGCCCCCCCTTTTACAATGAGCAGTTCTTC; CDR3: CASSQDEVTSGSPPFYNEQFF
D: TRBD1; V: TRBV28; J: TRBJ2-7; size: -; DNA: TGTGCCAGCACCGGGACAGCTCTCTACGAGCAGTACTTC; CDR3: CASTGTALYEQYF
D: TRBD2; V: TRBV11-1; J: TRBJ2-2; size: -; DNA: TGTGCCAGCAGAAAGCTGACTAGCCACACCGGGGAGCTGTTTTTT; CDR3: CASRKLTSHTGELFF
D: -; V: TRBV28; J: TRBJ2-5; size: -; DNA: TGTGCCAGCAGTTTAGGGGGCCAGGGACAAGAGACCCAGTACTTC; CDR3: CASSLGGQGQETQYF
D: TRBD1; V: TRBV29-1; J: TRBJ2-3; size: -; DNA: TGCAGCGGCCTGACAGGGGGCGCAAATACGCAGTATTTT; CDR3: CSGLTGGANTQYF
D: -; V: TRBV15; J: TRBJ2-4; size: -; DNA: TGTGCCACCAGCAGATTTCCCCCGGGAAAAAAAAACATTCAGTACTTC; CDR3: CATSRFPPGKKNIQYF
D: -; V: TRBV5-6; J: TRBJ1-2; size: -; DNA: TGTGCCAGCGGGGGGACTAACTATGGCTACACCTTC; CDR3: CASGGTNYGYTF
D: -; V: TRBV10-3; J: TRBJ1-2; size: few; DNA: TGTGCCATCAGTGAGATTGAGGCAGGGTCAGGGGTTGGCTACACCTTC; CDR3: CAISEIEAGSGVGYTF
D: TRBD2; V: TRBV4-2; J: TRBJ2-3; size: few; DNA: TGTGCCAGCAGCCTTGGACTAGCGGGAGGAGATACGCAGTATTTT; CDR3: CASSLGLAGGDTQYF
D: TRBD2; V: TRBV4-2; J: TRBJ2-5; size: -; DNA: TGTGCCAGCAGCCCTTCGGCACTAGCGGGATTTGGAGAGACCCAGTACTTC; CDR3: CASSPSALAGFGETQYF
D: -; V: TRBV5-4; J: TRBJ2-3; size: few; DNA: TGTGCCAGCAGCTTGTCGCCCCGCTATTCGGCAGATACGCAGTATTTT; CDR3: CASSLSPRYSADTQYF
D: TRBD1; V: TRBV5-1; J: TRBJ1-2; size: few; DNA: TGCGCCAGCAGCTTGGGTCAGGGGGGACTCTATGGCTACACCTTC; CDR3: CASSLGQGGLYGYTF
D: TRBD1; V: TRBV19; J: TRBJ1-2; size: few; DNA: TGTGCCAGTAGCTTAACCGGGACAGGGGACTATGGCTACACCTTC; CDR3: CASSLTGTGDYGYTF
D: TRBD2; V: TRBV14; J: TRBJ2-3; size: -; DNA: TGTGCCAGCAGCCCCCCCGCGACTAGCGGGAGATCAGATACGCAGTATTTT; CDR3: CASSPPATSGRSDTQYF
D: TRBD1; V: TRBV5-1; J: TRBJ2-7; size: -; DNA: TGCGCCAGCAGCCGTACCCCTATTGGACAGGGATCCTACGAGCAGTACTTC; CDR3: CASSRTPIGQGSYEQYF
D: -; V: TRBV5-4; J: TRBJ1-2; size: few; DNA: TGTGCCAGCAGCTCAGGACGGGAGGCCTATGGCTACACCTTC; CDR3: CASSSGREAYGYTF
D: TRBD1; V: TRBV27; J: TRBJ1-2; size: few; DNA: TGTGCCAGCAGTCGGACAGGCAACGTTGATGGCTACACCTTC; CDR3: CASSRTGNVDGYTF
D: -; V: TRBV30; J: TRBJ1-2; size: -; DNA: TGTGCCTGGTATCCCGCCCTGTCGACTTATGGCTACACCTTC; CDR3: CAWYPALSTYGYTF
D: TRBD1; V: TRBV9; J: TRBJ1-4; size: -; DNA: TGTGCCAGCAGCGCGATTGCCCAGACAGGGAATAATGAAAAACTGTTTTTT; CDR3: CASSAIAQTGNNEKLFF
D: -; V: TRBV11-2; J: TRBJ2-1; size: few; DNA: TGTGCCAGCAGCTTACAGGGGAGGGCAGCCTCCTACAATGAGCAGTTCTTC; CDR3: CASSLQGRAASYNEQFF
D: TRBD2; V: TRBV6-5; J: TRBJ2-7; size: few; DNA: TGTGCCAGCACCCATCTGGCTAGCGGGGGCTACGAGCAGTACTTC; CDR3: CASTHLASGGYEQYF
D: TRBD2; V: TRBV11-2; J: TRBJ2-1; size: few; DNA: TGTGCCAGCAGCTGGACTAGCGGGGGAGGGACCTACAATGAGCAGTTCTTC; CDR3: CASSWTSGGGTYNEQFF
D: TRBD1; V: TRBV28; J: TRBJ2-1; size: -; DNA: TGTGCCAGCAGTTTCTCAGGGGGCGGCAATGAGCAGTTCTTC; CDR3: CASSFSGGGNEQFF
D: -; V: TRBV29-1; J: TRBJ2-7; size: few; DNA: TGCAGCGTTGTGGGAGGAACTAACTACGAGCAGTACTTC; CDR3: CSVVGGTNYEQYF
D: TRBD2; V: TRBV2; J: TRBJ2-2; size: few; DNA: TGTGCCAGCAGCGAACTAGCGGGAGGGGCCGGGGAGCTGTTTTTT; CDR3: CASSELAGGAGELFF
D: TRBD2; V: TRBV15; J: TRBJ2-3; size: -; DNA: TGTGCCACCAGCAGAGATATGGGGGAGGGCCGAGATACGCAGTATTTT; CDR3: CATSRDMGEGRDTQYF
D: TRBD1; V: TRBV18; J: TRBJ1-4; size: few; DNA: TGTGCCAGCTCACGGGACAGGGAATCGAATGAAAAACTGTTTTTT; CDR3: CASSRDRESNEKLFF
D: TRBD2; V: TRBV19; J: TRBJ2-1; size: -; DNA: TGTGCCACACAGAAAACTAGCGGGGCCTACAATGAGCAGTTCTTC; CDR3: CATQKTSGAYNEQFF
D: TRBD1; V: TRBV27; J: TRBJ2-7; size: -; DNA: TGTGCCAGCAGTTTAGGGCGGACAGGGGGACTGCGCGAGCAGTACTTC; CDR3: CASSLGRTGGLREQYF
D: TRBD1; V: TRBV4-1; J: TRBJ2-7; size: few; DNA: TGCGCCAGCAGCCAAGTGGTGGGACAGGGAACGATCGAGCAGTACTTC; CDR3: CASSQVVGQGTIEQYF
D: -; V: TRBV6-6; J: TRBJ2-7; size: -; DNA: TGTGCCAGCAGTTACTCGGACACCTACGAGCAGTACTTC; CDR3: CASSYSDTYEQYF
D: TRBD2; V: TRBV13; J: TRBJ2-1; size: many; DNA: TGTGCCAGCAGCTTAGGTGGTAGCGGGAGTCCCCCGTTCTTC; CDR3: CASSLGGSGSPPFF